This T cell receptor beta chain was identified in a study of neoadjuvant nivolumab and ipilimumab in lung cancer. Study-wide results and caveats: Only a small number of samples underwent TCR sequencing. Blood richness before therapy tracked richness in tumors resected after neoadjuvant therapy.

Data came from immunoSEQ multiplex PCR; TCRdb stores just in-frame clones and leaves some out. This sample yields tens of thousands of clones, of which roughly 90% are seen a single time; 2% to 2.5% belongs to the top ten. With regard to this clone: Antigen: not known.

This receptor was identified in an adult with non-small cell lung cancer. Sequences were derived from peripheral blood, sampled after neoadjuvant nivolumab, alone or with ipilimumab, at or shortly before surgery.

The CDR3 here is CASSLGDRYTEAFF. CDR3 sequence (DNA): TGCGCCAGCAGCCTCGGGGACAGGTACACTGAAGCTTTCTTT. The V call is TRBV5-1, the J call TRBJ1-1; 8 bases line up with TRBD1. The CDR3 runs to 14 residues. V lost 4 bases, J lost 3 bases, and 5 bases stayed unmatched. Germline CDR1 and CDR2: SGHRS and YFSETQ.